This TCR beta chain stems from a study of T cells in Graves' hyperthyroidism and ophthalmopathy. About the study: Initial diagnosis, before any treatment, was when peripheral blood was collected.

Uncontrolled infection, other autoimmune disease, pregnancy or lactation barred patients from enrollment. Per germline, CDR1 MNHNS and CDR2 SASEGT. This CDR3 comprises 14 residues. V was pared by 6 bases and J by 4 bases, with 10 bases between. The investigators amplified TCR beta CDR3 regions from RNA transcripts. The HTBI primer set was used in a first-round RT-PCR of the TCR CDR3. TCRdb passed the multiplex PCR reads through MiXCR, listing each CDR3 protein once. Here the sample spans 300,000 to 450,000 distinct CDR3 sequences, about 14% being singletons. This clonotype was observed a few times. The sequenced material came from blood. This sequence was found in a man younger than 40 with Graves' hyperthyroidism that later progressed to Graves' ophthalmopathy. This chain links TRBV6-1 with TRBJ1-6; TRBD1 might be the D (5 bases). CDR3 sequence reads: CASRETAYNSPLHF. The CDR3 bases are TGTGCCAGCAGAGAGACAGCGTATAATTCACCCCTCCACTTT.